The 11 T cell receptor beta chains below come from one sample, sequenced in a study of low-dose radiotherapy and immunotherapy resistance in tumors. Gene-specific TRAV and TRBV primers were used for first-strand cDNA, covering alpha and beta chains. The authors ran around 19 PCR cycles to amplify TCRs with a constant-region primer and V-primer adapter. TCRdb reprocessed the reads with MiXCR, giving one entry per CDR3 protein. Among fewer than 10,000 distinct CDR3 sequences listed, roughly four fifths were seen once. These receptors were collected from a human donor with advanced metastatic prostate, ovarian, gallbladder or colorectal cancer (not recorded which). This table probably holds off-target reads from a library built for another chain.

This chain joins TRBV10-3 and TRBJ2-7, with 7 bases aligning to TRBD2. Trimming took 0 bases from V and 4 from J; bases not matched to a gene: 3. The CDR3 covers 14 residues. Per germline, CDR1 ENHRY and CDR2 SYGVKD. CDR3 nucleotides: TGTGCCATCAGTGAGTCGGGAGGGCCTTACGAGCAGTACTTC. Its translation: CAISESGGPYEQYF.

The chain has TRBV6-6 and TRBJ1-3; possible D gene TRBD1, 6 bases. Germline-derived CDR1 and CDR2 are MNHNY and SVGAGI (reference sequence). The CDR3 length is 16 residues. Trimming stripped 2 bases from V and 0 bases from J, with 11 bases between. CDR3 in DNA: TGTGCCAGCAGTTACGGGGACAAAAGCTCTGGAAACACCATATATTTT. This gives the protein CASSYGDKSSGNTIYF.

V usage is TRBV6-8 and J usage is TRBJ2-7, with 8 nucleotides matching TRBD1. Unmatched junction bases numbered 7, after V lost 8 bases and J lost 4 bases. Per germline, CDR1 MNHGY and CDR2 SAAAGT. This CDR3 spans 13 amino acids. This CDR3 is CASRVRQGYEQYF. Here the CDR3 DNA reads TGTGCCAGCCGGGTGAGACAGGGGTACGAGCAGTACTTC.

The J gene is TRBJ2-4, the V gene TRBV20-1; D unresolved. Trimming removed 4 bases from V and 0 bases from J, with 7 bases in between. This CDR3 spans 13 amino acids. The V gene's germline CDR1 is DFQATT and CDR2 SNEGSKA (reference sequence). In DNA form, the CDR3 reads TGCAGTGCTATGAGGCTAGCCAAAAACATTCAGTACTTC. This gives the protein CSAMRLAKNIQYF.

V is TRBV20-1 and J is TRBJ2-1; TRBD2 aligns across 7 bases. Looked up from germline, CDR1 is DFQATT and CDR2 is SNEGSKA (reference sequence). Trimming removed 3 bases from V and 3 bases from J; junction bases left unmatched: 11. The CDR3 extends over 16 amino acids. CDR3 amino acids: CSARDPAGEVYNEQFF. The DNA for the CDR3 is TGCAGTGCTAGGGATCCGGCGGGAGAAGTCTACAATGAGCAGTTCTTC.

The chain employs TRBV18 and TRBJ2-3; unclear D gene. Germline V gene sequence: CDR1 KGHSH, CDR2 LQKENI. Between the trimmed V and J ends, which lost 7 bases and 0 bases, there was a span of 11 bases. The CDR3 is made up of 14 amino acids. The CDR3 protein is CASYDRRSTDTQYF. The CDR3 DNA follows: TGTGCCAGCTACGATCGACGGAGCACAGATACGCAGTATTTT.

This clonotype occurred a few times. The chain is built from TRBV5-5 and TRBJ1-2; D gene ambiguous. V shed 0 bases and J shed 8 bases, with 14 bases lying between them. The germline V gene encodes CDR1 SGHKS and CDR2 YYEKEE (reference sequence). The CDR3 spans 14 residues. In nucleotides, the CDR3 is TGTGCCAGCAGCTTGGACGGAAGGGTTGAGGGCTACACCTTC. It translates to CASSLDGRVEGYTF. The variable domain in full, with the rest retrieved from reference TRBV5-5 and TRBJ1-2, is DAGVTQSPTHLIKTRGQQVTLRCSPISGHKSVSWYQQVLGQGPQFIFQYYEKEERGRGNFPDRFSARQFPNYSSELNVNALLLGDSALYLCASSLDGRVEGYTFGSGTRLTVV.

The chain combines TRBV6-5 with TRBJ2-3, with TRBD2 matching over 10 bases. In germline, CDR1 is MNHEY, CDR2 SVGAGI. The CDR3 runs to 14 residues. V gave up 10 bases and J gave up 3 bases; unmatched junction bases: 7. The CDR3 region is CANQREGGTDTQYF. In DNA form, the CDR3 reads TGTGCCAACCAGCGGGAGGGGGGGACAGATACGCAGTATTTT.

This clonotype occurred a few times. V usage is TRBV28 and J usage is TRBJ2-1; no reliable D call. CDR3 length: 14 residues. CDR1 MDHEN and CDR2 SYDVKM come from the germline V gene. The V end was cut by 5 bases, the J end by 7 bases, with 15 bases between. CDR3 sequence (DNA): TGTGCCAGCAGTGCTGGAACTCGTCCAAATGAGCAGTTCTTC. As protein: CASSAGTRPNEQFF.

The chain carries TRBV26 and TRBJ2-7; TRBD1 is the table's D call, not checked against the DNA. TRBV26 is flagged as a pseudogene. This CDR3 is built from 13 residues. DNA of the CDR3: TGTGCCAGCAGTCCCCCGGGGCCCTACGAGCAGTACTTC. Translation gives CASSPPGPYEQYF.

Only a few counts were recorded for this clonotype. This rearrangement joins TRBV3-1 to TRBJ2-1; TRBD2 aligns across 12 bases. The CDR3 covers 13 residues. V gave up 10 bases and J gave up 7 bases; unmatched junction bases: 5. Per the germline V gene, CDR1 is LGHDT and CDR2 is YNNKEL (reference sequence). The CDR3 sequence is CATTTSGSNEQFF. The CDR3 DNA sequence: TGTGCCACGACGACTAGCGGGAGTAATGAGCAGTTCTTC.